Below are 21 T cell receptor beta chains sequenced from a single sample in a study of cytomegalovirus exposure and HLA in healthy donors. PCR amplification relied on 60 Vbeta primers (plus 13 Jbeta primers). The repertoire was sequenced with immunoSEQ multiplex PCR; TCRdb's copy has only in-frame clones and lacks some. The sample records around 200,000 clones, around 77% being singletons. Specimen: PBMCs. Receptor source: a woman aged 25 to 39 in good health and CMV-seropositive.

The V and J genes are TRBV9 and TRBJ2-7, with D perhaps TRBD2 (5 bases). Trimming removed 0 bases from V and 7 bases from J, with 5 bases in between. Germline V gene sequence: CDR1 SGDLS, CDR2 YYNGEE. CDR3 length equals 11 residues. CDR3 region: CASSVGGEQYF. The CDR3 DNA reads TGTGCCAGCAGCGTAGGAGGGGAGCAGTACTTC. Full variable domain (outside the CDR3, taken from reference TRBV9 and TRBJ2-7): DSGVTQTPKHLITATGQRVTLRCSPRSGDLSVYWYQQSLDQGLQFLIQYYNGEERAKGNILERFSAQQFPDLHSELNLSSLELGDSALYFCASSVGGEQYFGPGTRLTVT.

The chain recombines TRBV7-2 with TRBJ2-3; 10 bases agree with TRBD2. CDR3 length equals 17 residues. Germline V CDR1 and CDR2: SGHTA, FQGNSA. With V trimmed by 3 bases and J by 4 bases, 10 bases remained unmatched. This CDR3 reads CASSLRLAGGDSDTQYF. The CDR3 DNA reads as TGTGCCAGCAGCTTGAGACTAGCGGGCGGGGATTCAGATACGCAGTATTTT.

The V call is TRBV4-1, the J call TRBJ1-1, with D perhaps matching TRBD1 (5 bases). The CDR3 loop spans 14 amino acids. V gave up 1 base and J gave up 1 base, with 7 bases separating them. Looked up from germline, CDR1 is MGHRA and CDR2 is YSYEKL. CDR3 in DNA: TGCGCCAGCAGCCAAGCCAGGGCGAACACTGAAGCTTTCTTT. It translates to CASSQARANTEAFF.

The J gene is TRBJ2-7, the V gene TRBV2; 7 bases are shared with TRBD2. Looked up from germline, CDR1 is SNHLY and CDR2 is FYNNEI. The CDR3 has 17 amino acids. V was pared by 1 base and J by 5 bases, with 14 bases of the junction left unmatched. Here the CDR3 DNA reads TGTGCCAGCAGTGAAGTTGGGTCGGGGGGAATAGACAACGAGCAGTACTTC. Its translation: CASSEVGSGGIDNEQYF.

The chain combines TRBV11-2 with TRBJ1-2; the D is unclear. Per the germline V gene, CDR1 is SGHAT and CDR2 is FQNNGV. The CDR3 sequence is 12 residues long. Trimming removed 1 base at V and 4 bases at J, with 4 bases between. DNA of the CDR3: TGTGCCAGCAGCTTAGGTATCTATGGCTACACCTTC. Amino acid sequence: CASSLGIYGYTF.

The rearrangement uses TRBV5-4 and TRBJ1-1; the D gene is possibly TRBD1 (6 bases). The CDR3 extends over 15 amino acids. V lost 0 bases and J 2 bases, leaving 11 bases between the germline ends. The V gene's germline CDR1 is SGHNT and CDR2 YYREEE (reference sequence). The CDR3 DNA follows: TGTGCCAGCAGCTTGGTGGCAGGGGTAAACACTGAAGCTTTCTTT. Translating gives CASSLVAGVNTEAFF.

The CDR3 loop is CASSIQPRQTQYF. The CDR3 coding sequence is TGTGCCAGCAGCATACAACCTCGTCAGACCCAGTACTTC. V and J are TRBV9 and TRBJ2-5, with no clear D. Deletions cut 4 bases from V and 6 bases from J, with 13 bases between. The germline V gene encodes CDR1 SGDLS and CDR2 YYNGEE. This CDR3 region has 13 residues.

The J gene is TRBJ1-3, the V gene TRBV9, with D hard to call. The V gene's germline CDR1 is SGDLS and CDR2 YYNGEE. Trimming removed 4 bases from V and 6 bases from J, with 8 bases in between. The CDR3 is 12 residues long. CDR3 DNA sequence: TGTGCCAGCAGCTCGGAGTTAAACACCATATATTTT. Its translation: CASSSELNTIYF.

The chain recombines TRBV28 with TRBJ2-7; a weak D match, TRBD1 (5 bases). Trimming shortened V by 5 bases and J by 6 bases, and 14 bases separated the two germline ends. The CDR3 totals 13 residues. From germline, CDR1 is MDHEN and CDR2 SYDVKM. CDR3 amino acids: CASSRSLGLEQYF. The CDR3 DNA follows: TGTGCCAGCAGTAGGTCCTTGGGGCTCGAGCAGTACTTC. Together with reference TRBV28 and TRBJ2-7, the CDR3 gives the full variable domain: DVKVTQSSRYLVKRTGEKVFLECVQDMDHENMFWYRQDPGLGLRLIYFSYDVKMKEKGDIPEGYSVSREKKERFSLILESASTNQTSMYLCASSRSLGLEQYFGPGTRLTVT.

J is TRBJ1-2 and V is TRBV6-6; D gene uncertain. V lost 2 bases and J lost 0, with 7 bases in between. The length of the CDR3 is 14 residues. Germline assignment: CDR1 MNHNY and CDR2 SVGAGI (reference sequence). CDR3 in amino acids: CASSYEGANYGYTF. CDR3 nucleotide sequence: TGTGCCAGCAGTTACGAAGGAGCTAACTATGGCTACACCTTC.

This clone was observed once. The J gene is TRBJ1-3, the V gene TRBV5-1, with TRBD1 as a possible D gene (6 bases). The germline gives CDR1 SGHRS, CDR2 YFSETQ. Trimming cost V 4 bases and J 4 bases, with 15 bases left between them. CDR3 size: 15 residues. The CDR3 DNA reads TGCGCCAGCAGCACCGGGCAGGGGTCAGGAAACACCATATATTTT. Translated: CASSTGQGSGNTIYF.

Here the CDR3 DNA reads TGTGCCAGCAGCTTGGGGACAAGTAGCAATCAGCCCCAGCATTTT. Protein: CASSLGTSSNQPQHF. The chain recombines TRBV7-2 with TRBJ1-5, with D perhaps TRBD1 (6 bases). The CDR3 runs 15 residues. The V gene's germline CDR1 is SGHTA and CDR2 FQGNSA. V lost 3 bases to trimming and J lost 0 bases, with 9 bases between them.

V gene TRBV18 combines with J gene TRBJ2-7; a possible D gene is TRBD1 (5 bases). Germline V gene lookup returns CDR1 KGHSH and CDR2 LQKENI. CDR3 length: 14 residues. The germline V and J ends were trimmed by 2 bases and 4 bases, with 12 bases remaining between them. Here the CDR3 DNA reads TGTGCCAGCTCACCAAGGGTTAAGGGGTACGAGCAGTACTTC. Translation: CASSPRVKGYEQYF.

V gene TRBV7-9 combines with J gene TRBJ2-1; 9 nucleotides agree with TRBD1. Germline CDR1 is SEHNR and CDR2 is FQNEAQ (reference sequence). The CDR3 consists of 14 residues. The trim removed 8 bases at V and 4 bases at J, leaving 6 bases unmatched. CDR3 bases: TGTGCCAGCGGAGGACAGGGGATTTACAATGAGCAGTTCTTC. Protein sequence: CASGGQGIYNEQFF.

The CDR3 region is CASSTGTGANYGYTF. The CDR3 DNA is TGTGCCAGCAGCACCGGGACAGGAGCTAACTATGGCTACACCTTC. The V call is TRBV5-4, the J call TRBJ1-2, with 8 bases identical to TRBD1. The CDR3 is made up of 15 amino acids. From germline, CDR1 is SGHNT and CDR2 YYREEE (reference sequence). V was clipped by 4 bases and J by 0 bases; unmatched bases: 5.

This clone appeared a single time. The CDR3: CAWSEYSGNTIYF. CDR3 sequence (DNA): TGTGCCTGGAGTGAATACTCTGGAAACACCATATATTTT. This sequence joins TRBV30 and TRBJ1-3; D is undetermined. The CDR3 extends over 13 amino acids. Germline V gene lookup returns CDR1 GTSNPN and CDR2 SVGIG (reference sequence). Trimming left V 1 base short and J 0 bases short, with 4 bases between.

Written as DNA, the CDR3 is TGTGCCAGCAGGCCTATACCGGGACAGGGAAAGACCCAGTACTTC. This encodes CASRPIPGQGKTQYF. The chain recombines TRBV2 with TRBJ2-5, with TRBD1 matching over 9 bases. V was clipped by 6 bases and J by 6 bases; unmatched bases: 11. The germline V gene encodes CDR1 SNHLY and CDR2 FYNNEI. The CDR3 runs to 15 residues.

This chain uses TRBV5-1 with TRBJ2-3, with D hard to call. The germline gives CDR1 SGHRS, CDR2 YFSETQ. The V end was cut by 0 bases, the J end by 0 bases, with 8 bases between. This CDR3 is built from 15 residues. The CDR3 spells CASSLEDTSTDTQYF. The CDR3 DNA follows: TGCGCCAGCAGCTTGGAAGACACTAGCACAGATACGCAGTATTTT.

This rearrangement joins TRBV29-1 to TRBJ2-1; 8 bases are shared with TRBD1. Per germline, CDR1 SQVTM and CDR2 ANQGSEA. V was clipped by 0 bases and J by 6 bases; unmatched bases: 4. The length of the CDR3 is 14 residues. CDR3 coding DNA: TGCAGCGTTGAAGATCAGGACAGGGTCAATGAGCAGTTCTTC. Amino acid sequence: CSVEDQDRVNEQFF.

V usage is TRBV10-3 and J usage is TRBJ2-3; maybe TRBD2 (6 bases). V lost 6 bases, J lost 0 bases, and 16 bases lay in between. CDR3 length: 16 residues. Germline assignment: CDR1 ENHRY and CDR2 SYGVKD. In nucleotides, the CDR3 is TGTGCCATCAGCCCACGCGGGGAACCTAGCACAGATACGCAGTATTTT. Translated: CAISPRGEPSTDTQYF.

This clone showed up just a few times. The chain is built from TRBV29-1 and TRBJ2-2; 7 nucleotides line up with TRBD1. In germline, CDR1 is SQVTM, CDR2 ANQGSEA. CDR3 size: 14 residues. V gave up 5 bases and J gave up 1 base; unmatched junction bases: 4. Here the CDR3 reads CSVSPGGNTGELFF. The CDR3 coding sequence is TGCAGCGTTTCACCAGGGGGGAACACCGGGGAGCTGTTTTTT.